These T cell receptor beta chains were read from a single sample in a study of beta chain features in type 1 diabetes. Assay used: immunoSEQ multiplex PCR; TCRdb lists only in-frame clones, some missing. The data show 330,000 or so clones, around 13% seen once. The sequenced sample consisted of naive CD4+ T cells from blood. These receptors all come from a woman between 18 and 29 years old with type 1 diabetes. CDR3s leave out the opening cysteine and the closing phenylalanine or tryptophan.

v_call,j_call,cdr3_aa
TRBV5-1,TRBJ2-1,ASSGRALTMNEQF
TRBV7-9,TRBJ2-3,ASSAGTQY
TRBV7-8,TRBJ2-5,ASSLALGGQETQY
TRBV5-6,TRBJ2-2,ASSLQYTGELF
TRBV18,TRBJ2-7,ASSKDSISYEQY
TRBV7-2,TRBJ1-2,ASRQGGDYGYT
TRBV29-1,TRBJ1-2,SVRQTHYGYT
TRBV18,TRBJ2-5,ASSPTPFGRGYQETQY
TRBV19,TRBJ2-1,ASSISLNSYNEQF
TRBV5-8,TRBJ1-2,ASSLQGNGYT
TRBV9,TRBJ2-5,ASSVDPAGEKTQY
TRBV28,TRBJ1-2,ASSAVAGIYGYT
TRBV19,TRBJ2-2,ASTRLAGAGELF
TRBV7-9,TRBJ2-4,ATSGTGKNIQY
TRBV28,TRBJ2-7,ASRSGQGVYEQY
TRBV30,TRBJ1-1,AWSTRQGAAEAF
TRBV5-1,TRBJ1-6,ASSLAIQGVGSPLH
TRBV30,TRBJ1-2,AWSAGDYGYT
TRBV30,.,AWSVGGYEQY
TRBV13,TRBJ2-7,ASSLVARNYEQY
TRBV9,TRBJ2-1,ASSVGRGHYNEQF
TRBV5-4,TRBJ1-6,ASTLDRLGSPLH
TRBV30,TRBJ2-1,AWLPGLAAEQF
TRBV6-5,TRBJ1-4,AVRSGGDREKLF
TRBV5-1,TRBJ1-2,ASSWGDSPSANYGYT
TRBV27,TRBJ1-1,ASSLMRNTEAF
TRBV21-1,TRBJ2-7,ASSRCFGGSYEQY
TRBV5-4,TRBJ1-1,ASSRGQGEAF
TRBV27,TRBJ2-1,ASSLWVAGAGNEQF
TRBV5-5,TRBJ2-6,ASSLDSASGANVLT
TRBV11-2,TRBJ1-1,ASSLSRNSAMNTEAF
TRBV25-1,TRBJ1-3,ASTSTDSGNTIY
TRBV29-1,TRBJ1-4,SVGGGGGEKLF
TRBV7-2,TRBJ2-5,ASSLRQGQETQY